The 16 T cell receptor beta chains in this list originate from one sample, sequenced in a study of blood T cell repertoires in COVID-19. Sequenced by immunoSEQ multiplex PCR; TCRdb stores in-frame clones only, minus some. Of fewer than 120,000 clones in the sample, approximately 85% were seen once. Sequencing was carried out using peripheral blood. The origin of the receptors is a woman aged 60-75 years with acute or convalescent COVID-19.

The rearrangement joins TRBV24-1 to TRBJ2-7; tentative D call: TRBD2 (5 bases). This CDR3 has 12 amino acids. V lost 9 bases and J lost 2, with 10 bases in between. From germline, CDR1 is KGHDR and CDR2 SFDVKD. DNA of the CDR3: TGTGCCACCGCCGGGAATCCCTACGAGCAGTACTTC. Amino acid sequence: CATAGNPYEQYF.

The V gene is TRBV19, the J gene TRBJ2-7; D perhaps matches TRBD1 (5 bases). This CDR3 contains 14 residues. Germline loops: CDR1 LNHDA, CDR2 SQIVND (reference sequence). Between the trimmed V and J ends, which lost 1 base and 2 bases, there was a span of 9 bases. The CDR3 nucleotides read TGTGCCAGTAGTATAGGGACGGACACCTACGAGCAGTACTTC. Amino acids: CASSIGTDTYEQYF.

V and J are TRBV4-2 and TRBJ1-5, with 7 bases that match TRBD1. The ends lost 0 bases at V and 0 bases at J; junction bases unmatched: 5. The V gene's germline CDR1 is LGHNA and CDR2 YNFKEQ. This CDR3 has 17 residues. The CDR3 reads CASSQEGTAYSNQPQHF. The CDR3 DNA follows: TGTGCCAGCAGCCAAGAAGGGACAGCCTATAGCAATCAGCCCCAGCATTTT.

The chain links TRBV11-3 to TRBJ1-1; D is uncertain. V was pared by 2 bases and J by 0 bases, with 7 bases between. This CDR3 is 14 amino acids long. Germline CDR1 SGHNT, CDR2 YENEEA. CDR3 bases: TGTGCCAGCAGCTTACAGGCGATGAACACTGAAGCTTTCTTT. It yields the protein CASSLQAMNTEAFF.

The CDR3 nucleotides read TGTGCCAGCAGGACAGGGGGCGCGAAATCGAAAGAGACCCAGTACTTC. Protein: CASRTGGAKSKETQYF. This chain connects TRBV7-9 to TRBJ2-5, with 10 bases identical to TRBD1. CDR3 length equals 16 residues. V shed 6 bases, J shed 3 bases, and the junction held 10 bases outside the gene matches. Germline V gene sequence: CDR1 SEHNR, CDR2 FQNEAQ (reference sequence). The full variable domain, in which reference TRBV7-9 and TRBJ2-5 provide the parts outside the CDR3, is DTGVSQNPRHKITKRGQNVTFRCDPISEHNRLYWYRQTLGQGPEFLTYFQNEAQLEKSRLLSDRFSAERPKGSFSTLEIQRTEQGDSAMYLCASRTGGAKSKETQYFGPGTRLLVL.

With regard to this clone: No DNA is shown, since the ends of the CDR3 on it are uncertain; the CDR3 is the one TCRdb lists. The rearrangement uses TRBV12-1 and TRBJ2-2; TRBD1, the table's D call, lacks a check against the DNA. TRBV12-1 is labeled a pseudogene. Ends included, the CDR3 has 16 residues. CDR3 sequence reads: CASSFGTGAYTGELFF.

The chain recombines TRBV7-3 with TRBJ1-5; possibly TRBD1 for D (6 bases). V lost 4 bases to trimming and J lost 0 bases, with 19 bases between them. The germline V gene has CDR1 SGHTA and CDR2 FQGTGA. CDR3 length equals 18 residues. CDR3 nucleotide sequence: TGTGCCAGCAGCTCCCCGTCGACAGGTCAATATAGCAATCAGCCCCAGCATTTT. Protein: CASSSPSTGQYSNQPQHF.

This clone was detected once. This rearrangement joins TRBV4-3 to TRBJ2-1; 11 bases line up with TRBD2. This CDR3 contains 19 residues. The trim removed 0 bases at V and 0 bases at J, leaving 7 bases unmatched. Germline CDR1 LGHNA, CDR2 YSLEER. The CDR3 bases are TGCGCCAGCAGCCAAGACAGGACTAGCGGGTTCTCCTCCTACAATGAGCAGTTCTTC. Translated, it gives CASSQDRTSGFSSYNEQFF.

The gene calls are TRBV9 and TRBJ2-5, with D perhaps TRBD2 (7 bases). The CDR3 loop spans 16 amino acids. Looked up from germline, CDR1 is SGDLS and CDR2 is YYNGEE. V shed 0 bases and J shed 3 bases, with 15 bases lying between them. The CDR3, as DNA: TGTGCCAGCAGCGTAGGGGGGCGTGCGGGGGAAGAGACCCAGTACTTC. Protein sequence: CASSVGGRAGEETQYF. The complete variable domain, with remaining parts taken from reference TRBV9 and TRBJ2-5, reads DSGVTQTPKHLITATGQRVTLRCSPRSGDLSVYWYQQSLDQGLQFLIQYYNGEERAKGNILERFSAQQFPDLHSELNLSSLELGDSALYFCASSVGGRAGEETQYFGPGTRLLVL.

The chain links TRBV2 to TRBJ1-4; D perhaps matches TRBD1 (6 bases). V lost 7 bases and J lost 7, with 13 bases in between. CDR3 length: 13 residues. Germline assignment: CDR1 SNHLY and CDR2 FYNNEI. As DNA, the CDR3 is TGTGCCAGCACAAAGGGGGAGTTTGAAAAACTGTTTTTT. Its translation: CASTKGEFEKLFF.

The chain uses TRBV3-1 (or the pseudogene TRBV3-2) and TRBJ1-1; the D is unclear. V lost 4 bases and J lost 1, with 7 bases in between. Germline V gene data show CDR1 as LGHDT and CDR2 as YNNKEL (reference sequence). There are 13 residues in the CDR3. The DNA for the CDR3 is TGTGCCAGCAGCCCCCCGGGGAACACTGAAGCTTTCTTT. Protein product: CASSPPGNTEAFF.

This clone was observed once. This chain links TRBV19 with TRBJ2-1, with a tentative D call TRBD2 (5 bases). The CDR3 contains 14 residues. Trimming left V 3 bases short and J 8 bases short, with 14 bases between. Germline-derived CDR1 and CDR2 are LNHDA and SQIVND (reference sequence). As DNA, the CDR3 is TGTGCCAGTAGTATGAGGCTAGCAGAGGATGAGCAGTTCTTC. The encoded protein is CASSMRLAEDEQFF.

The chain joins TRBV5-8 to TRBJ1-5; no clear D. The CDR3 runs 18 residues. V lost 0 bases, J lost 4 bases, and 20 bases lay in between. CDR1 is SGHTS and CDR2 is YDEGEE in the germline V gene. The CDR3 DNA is TGTGCCAGCAGCTTGGCCCCTGGAAGTCGACGGGAGAATCAGCCCCAGCATTTT. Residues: CASSLAPGSRRENQPQHF.

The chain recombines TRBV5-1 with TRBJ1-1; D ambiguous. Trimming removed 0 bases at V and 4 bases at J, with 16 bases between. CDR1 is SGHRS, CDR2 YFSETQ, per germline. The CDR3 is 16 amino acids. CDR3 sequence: CASSLAATSPLTEAFF. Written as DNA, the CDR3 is TGCGCCAGCAGCTTGGCTGCTACGAGCCCCCTCACTGAAGCTTTCTTT.

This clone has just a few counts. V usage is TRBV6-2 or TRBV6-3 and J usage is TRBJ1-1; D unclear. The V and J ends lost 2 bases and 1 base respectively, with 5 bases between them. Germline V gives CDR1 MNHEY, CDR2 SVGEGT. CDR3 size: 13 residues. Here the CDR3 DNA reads TGTGCCAGCAGTTACAGAGGGAACACTGAAGCTTTCTTT. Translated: CASSYRGNTEAFF.

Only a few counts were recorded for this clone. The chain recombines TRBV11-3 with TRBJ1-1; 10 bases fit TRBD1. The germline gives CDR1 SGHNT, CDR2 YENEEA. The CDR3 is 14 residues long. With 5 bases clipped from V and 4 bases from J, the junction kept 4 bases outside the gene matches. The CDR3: CASSRRDRGTEAFF. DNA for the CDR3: TGTGCCAGCAGCCGCCGGGACAGGGGCACTGAAGCTTTCTTT.